A single sample gave rise to the 8 T cell receptor beta chains below, sequenced in a study of T-cell memory formation after mild COVID-19. TCRdb reprocessed the 5' RACE reads with MiXCR, giving one entry per CDR3 protein. This sample has roughly 160,000 distinct CDR3 sequences, with 10% to 15% found just once. Sequenced: PBMCs or a T cell subset sorted from them (not recorded which). Every receptor here comes from a man younger than 35 who had mild COVID-19 (a few samples of this study predate the infection). Cell type and time point are not known.

V is TRBV18 and J is TRBJ1-5; possible D gene TRBD1, 5 bases. The CDR3 runs 15 residues. Germline CDR1 and CDR2: KGHSH and LQKENI. V lost 1 base, J lost 4 bases, and 11 bases lay in between. CDR3 DNA: TGTGCCAGCTCACCACTTCAGGGTTTTAATCAGCCCCAGCATTTT. Its protein is CASSPLQGFNQPQHF.

This clonotype has more than one count but fewer than ten. The gene calls are TRBV20-1 and TRBJ1-1; 8 bases match TRBD1. The J segment lost 6 bases and the V segment lost 0 bases, leaving 6 bases of the junction unmatched. The CDR3 runs 14 residues. Germline CDR1 and CDR2: DFQATT and SNEGSKA (reference sequence). The CDR3 loop is CSARDRQGYAEAFF. CDR3 nucleotide sequence: TGCAGTGCTAGAGATCGACAGGGGTATGCTGAAGCTTTCTTT.

The chain employs TRBV12-3 or TRBV12-4 and TRBJ2-5; D gene ambiguous. CDR3 length: 13 residues. Between the trimmed V and J ends, which lost 1 base and 2 bases, there was a span of 5 bases. This CDR3 reads CASSLGMQETQYF. The CDR3 nucleotides are TGTGCCAGCAGTTTAGGGATGCAAGAGACCCAGTACTTC.

This clonotype was seen only a few times. The chain is built from TRBV6-1 and TRBJ1-5; TRBD1 is a possible D gene (5 bases). V lost 3 bases, J lost 5 bases, and 11 bases lay in between. Germline V lookup: CDR1 MNHNS, CDR2 SASEGT. The CDR3 loop spans 14 amino acids. The CDR3 loop is CASSDQGDYQPQHF. As DNA, the CDR3 is TGTGCCAGCAGTGATCAGGGAGACTATCAGCCCCAGCATTTT.

This clonotype was seen ten or more times. The genes are TRBV7-9 and TRBJ1-6; 10 bases fit TRBD1. This CDR3 contains 15 residues. From germline, CDR1 is SEHNR and CDR2 FQNEAQ (reference sequence). The trim removed 5 bases at V and 14 bases at J, leaving 12 bases unmatched. CDR3 protein: CASSPRQGAKGALHF. The CDR3 DNA sequence: TGTGCCAGCAGCCCGAGACAGGGGGCGAAGGGGGCCCTCCACTTT.

There are a few counts of this clonotype. This chain uses TRBV19 with TRBJ2-6; the D is unclear. V was cut by 6 bases and J by 1 base, with 10 bases left in between. This CDR3 has 15 amino acids. Germline values: CDR1 LNHDA, CDR2 SQIVND (reference sequence). The CDR3 DNA reads TGTGCCAGTAGGACCACTTGGTCTGGGGCCAACGTCCTGACTTTC. It codes for CASRTTWSGANVLTF. Complete variable domain (other parts from reference TRBV19 and TRBJ2-6): DGGITQSPKYLFRKEGQNVTLSCEQNLNHDAMYWYRQDPGQGLRLIYYSQIVNDFQKGDIAEGYSVSREKKESFPLTVTSAQKNPTAFYLCASRTTWSGANVLTFGAGSRLTVL.

This chain uses TRBV5-1 with TRBJ1-4, with no clear D. CDR3 length: 15 residues. Germline V lookup: CDR1 SGHRS, CDR2 YFSETQ. V shed 5 bases and J shed 0 bases, with 11 bases lying between them. The CDR3 spells CASRPEAATNEKLFF. The CDR3 coding sequence is TGCGCCAGCAGACCGGAGGCTGCAACTAATGAAAAACTGTTTTTT.

This sequence joins TRBV9 and TRBJ2-2; the D gene could be TRBD1 or TRBD2 (5 bases each). The CDR3 is 13 residues long. Germline V gives CDR1 SGDLS, CDR2 YYNGEE. V was cut by 0 bases and J by 7 bases, with 7 bases left in between. CDR3 residues: CASSVVGGGELFF. Here the CDR3 DNA reads TGTGCCAGCAGCGTAGTTGGGGGCGGGGAGCTGTTTTTT.